This TCR beta chain was sequenced in a study of blood T cell repertoires in COVID-19. Overall study context: Acute and convalescent COVID-19 specimens originated in the United States, Italy and Spain. Sources were T cells, B-cell-depleted T cells, or PBMCs; the material itself was cDNA or gDNA.

CDR3 length: 15 amino acids. The V gene end was trimmed by 8 bases and the J gene end by 8 bases; junction bases not matched to a gene: 9. Germline V gene lookup returns CDR1 MGHRA and CDR2 YSYEKL. Original processing methods: Estimated nucleated cell counts came from reference gene primer amplification. Sequenced by immunoSEQ multiplex PCR; TCRdb stores in-frame clones only, minus some. V and J calls and clone size are those listed in that table; D and trimming were worked out from the DNA. Of more than 150,000 clones in the sample, approximately 83% were seen once. The clonotype originates from a woman aged 55-70 years with acute or convalescent COVID-19. V and J are TRBV4-1 and TRBJ1-6, with TRBD1 identical over 10 bases. Sequenced material: peripheral blood. CDR3 DNA: TGCGCCAGCTGTCGTCTCGGACAGGGGGATTCACCCCTCCACTTT. Encoded protein: CASCRLGQGDSPLHF.